This T cell receptor (beta chain) appears in the sequencing data of a study of cytomegalovirus exposure and HLA in healthy donors. Study-wide results and caveats: Certain sequence variants were highly shared and formed a cluster, and this cluster was likely a sequencing artifact.

Primers: 60 Vbeta forward and 13 Jbeta reverse. Measured with immunoSEQ multiplex PCR; TCRdb has only the in-frame clones, and not every one. The top ten hold around a tenth of the sample, which has over 100,000 clones, roughly 80% seen once. Worth noting for this clone: The antigen remains unidentified.

The material sequenced was PBMCs. The sequence was collected from a male donor in good health and CMV-seropositive.

The CDR3 here is CASRETRTGELFF. CDR3 nucleotide sequence: TGTGCCAGCAGGGAGACTAGAACCGGGGAGCTGTTTTTT. The J gene is TRBJ2-2, the V gene TRBV2, with D tentatively TRBD2 (6 bases). Germline lookup yields CDR1 SNHLY and CDR2 FYNNEI. This CDR3 has 13 amino acids. The V end was cut by 6 bases, the J end by 5 bases, with 10 bases between.